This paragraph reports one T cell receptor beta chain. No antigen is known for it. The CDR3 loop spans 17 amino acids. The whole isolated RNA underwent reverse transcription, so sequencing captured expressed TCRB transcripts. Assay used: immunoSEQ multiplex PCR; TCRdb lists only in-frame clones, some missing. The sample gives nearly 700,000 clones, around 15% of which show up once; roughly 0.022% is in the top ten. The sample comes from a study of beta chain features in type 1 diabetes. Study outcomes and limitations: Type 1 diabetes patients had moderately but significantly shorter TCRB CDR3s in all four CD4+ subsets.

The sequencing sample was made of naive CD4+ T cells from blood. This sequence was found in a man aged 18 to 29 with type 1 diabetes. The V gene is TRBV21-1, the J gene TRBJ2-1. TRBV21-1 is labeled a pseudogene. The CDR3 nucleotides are TGTGCCAGCAGCAAGGATCCAGGCCCACCTCGGGCTTATGAGCAGTTCTTC. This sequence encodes CASSKDPGPPRAYEQFF.